This T cell receptor (beta chain) is from a study of radiation and T cells in renal cell carcinoma. The wider study: Nephrectomy followed 15 Gy stereotactic body radiation by 4 weeks. General observations from the study: Pretreatment tumor biopsies were lacking, so baseline clonotypes are unknown.

Time point reported: blood 2 weeks post-SBRT. Treatment noted: 15 Gy SBRT to primary tumor, nephrectomy 4 weeks later. Radiation-treated patients gave blood at baseline, week 2 and week 4. Trimming cost V 3 bases and J 1 base, with 11 bases left between them. In germline, CDR1 is MNHEY, CDR2 SMNVEV (reference sequence). The CDR3 loop spans 15 amino acids. TCRdb's copy holds only in-frame clones and misses some; the assay was immunoSEQ multiplex PCR. The profile covers roughly 80,000 clones, with 65% to 90% appearing a single time and approximately 22% taken by the ten largest. Remarks on this clone: What it recognizes is unknown.

Here the sequenced sample was blood, taken from a patient whose treatment included radiotherapy and nephrectomy. The sequence came from a woman in her forties or fifties with renal cell carcinoma. The chain has TRBV27 and TRBJ2-3; D is perhaps TRBD2 (6 bases). CDR3 nucleotides: TGTGCCAGCAGTTTGATGTGGGAGGGCACAGATACGCAGTATTTT. The encoded protein is CASSLMWEGTDTQYF.